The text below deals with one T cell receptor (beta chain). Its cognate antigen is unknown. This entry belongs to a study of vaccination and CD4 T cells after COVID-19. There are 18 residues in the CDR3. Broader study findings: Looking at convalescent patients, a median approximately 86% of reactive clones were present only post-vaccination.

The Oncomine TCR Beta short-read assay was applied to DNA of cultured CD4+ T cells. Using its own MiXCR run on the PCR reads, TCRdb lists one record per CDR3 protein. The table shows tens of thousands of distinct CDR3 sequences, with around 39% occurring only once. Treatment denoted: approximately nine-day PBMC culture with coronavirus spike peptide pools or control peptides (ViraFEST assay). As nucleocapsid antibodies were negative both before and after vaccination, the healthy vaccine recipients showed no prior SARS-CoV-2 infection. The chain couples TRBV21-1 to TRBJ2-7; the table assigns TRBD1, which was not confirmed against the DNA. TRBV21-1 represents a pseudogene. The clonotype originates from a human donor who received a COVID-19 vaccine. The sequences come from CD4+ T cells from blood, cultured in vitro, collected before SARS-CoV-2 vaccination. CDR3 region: CASSKTILGTGVSYEQYF. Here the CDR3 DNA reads TGTGCCAGCAGCAAAACGATTCTCGGGACAGGGGTGTCCTACGAGCAGTACTTC.